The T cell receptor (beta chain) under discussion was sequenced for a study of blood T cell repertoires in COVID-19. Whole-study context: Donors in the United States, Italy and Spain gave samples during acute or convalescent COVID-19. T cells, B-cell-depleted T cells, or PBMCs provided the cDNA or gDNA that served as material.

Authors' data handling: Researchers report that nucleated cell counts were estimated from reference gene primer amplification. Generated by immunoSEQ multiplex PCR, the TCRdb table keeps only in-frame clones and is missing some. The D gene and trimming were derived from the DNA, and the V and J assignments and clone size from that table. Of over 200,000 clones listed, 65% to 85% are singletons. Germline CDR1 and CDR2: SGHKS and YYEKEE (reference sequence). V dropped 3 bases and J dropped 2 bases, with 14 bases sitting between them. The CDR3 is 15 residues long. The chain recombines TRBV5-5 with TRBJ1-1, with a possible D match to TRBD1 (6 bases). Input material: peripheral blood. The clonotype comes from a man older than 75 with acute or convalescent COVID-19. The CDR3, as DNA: TGTGCCAGCAGCTGGGCAGGGGCCTCCAACACTGAAGCTTTCTTT. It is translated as CASSWAGASNTEAFF.